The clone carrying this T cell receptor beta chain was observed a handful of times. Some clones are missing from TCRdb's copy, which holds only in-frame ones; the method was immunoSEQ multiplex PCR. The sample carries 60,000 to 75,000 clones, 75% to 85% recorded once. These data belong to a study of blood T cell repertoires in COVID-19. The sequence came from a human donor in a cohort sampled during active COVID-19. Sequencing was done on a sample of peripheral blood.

The CDR3 loop is CASSEWSGGANTGELFF. The CDR3 coding sequence is TGCGCCAGCAGTGAGTGGAGCGGGGGCGCGAACACCGGGGAGCTGTTTTTT. This chain uses TRBV10-2 with TRBJ2-2, with 8 bases matching TRBD2. J lost 0 bases, V lost 1 base, and 4 bases had no gene match. This CDR3 has 17 residues. Germline V CDR1 and CDR2: WSHSY, SAAADI.